Only a few counts were recorded for the clone carrying this T cell receptor beta chain. This record comes from a study of blood T cell repertoires in COVID-19. Study-wide background: PBMCs, B-cell-depleted T cells, or T cells were the source of the cDNA or gDNA that made up the material.

In the original processing: Scientists estimated how many nucleated cells there were by amplifying reference gene primers. TCRdb's table, derived via immunoSEQ multiplex PCR, lists solely in-frame clones and lacks some. V and J calls plus clone size are reproduced from that table; the DNA served to infer D and trimming. The table shows about 140,000 clones, with around 83% occurring only once. CDR1 LGHNA and CDR2 YSLEER come from the germline V gene. V lost 2 bases, J lost 4 bases, and 13 bases stayed unmatched. There are 19 residues in the CDR3. Source material: peripheral blood. The TCR was taken from a man aged 55 to 70 with active or convalescent COVID-19. The chain recombines TRBV4-3 with TRBJ2-2; 10 positions agree with TRBD1. This chain's CDR3 is CASSQTRTDRGLFTGELFF. CDR3 DNA sequence: TGCGCCAGCAGCCAAACCCGTACCGACAGGGGGCTGTTCACCGGGGAGCTGTTTTTT.